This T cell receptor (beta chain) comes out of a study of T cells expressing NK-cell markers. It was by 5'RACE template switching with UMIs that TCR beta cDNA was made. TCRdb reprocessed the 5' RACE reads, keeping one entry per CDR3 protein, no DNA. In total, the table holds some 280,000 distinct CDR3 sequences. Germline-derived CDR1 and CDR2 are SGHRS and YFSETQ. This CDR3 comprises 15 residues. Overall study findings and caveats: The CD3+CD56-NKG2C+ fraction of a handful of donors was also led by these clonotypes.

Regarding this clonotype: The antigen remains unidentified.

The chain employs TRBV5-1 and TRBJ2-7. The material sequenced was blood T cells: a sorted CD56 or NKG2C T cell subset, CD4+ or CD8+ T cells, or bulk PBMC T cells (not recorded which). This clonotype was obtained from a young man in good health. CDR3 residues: CASSLGGVVAYEQYF. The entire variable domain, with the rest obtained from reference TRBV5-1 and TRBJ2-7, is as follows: KAGVTQTPRYLIKTRGQQVTLSCSPISGHRSVSWYQQTPGQGLQFLFEYFSETQRNKGNFPGRFSGRQFSNSRSEMNVSTLELGDSALYLCASSLGGVVAYEQYFGPGTRLTVT.